Below, 30 T cell receptor beta chains from the same sample are listed, as sequenced in a study of post-analysis software for immune sequencing data. Findings of the study overall: The study found TRBV5-6, TRBV5-1 and TRBV20-1 among four to six TRBV segments more frequent in patients than controls.

These TCRs are of unknown antigen specificity. The TCR beta cDNA libraries carried unique molecular identifiers. MiXCR, applied by TCRdb to the PCR reads, yields one record per CDR3 protein. The sample carries 740,000 or so distinct CDR3 sequences, roughly half recorded once. The specimen sequenced was blood. The receptors here all came from a girl aged 5-17 years with multiple sclerosis.

CDR3 in DNA: TGTGCCAGCAGCTCCCCGGGATCCGGTCACACATACAATGAGCAGTTCTTC. The encoded protein is CASSSPGSGHTYNEQFF. This rearrangement joins TRBV7-3 to TRBJ2-1; the D gene is possibly TRBD2 (5 bases). Per germline, CDR1 SGHTA and CDR2 FQGTGA. This CDR3 has 17 residues. V was trimmed by 4 bases and J by 4 bases, leaving 20 bases between them.

This clonotype was seen a few times. The chain carries TRBV20-1 and TRBJ2-5, with TRBD2 matching 15 bases. Trimming removed 5 bases from V and 2 bases from J; junction bases left unmatched: 3. The CDR3 is 15 amino acids. Germline V gene lookup returns CDR1 DFQATT and CDR2 SNEGSKA (reference sequence). The CDR3 nucleotides read TGCAGTGCTCCGGGACTAGCGGGGGGACAAGAGACCCAGTACTTC. This codes for CSAPGLAGGQETQYF.

The gene calls are TRBV3-1 and TRBJ1-2; unclear D gene. The CDR3 is 13 residues long. V lost 5 bases and J 8 bases, leaving 15 bases between the germline ends. Per germline, CDR1 LGHDT and CDR2 YNNKEL (reference sequence). CDR3 loop: CASSSPDLRGYTF. As DNA, the CDR3 is TGTGCCAGCAGCTCTCCGGACCTTAGGGGCTACACCTTC.

There are a few counts of this clonotype. V and J are TRBV12-3 or TRBV12-4 and TRBJ1-5; 8 nucleotides match TRBD1. V lost 4 bases and J lost 5; bases outside the gene matches: 13. This CDR3 is 17 amino acids long. The CDR3 loop is CASSSSTPGTGYQPQHF. The CDR3 coding sequence is TGTGCCAGCAGTTCCTCAACACCCGGGACAGGCTATCAGCCCCAGCATTTT.

The rearrangement links TRBV7-3 to TRBJ2-7, with unresolved D. The CDR3 has 13 amino acids. Germline CDR1 and CDR2: SGHTA and FQGTGA. V lost 5 bases, J lost 6 bases, and 14 bases lay in between. This CDR3 is CASSRLLCSEQYF. The CDR3 nucleotides are TGTGCCAGCAGCCGCCTCCTATGCTCCGAGCAGTACTTC.

This clonotype was observed a few times. The chain recombines TRBV29-1 with TRBJ2-5; TRBD2 matches 14 bases. This CDR3 region has 16 residues. V lost 6 bases to trimming and J lost 2 bases; unmatched junction nucleotides: 8. The germline V gene encodes CDR1 SQVTM and CDR2 ANQGSEA. The CDR3 reads CSVPGTSGGLQETQYF. The CDR3 DNA is TGCAGCGTCCCTGGGACTAGCGGGGGTCTACAAGAGACCCAGTACTTC.

This clonotype was picked up a small number of times. J is TRBJ1-3 and V is TRBV29-1; D call uncertain. This CDR3 region has 13 residues. Germline CDR1 SQVTM, CDR2 ANQGSEA. Trimming left V 1 base short and J 9 bases short, with 13 bases between. The CDR3 DNA reads as TGCAGCGTTGAAGCGCCTAATCTGAGCACCATATATTTT. Residues: CSVEAPNLSTIYF.

In its sample, this clonotype was seen a few times. The gene calls are TRBV6-5 and TRBJ2-1; 7 nucleotides match TRBD2. With 0 bases clipped from V and 0 bases from J, the junction kept 14 bases outside the gene matches. The CDR3 has 20 amino acids. Germline V lookup: CDR1 MNHEY, CDR2 SVGAGI. CDR3 protein: CASSYSMSLPGGGSYNEQFF. The CDR3 bases are TGTGCCAGCAGTTACTCGATGTCCCTTCCGGGGGGAGGCTCCTACAATGAGCAGTTCTTC.

This clonotype was seen a handful of times. The chain combines TRBV7-3 with TRBJ2-4, with 9 bases lining up with TRBD2. Germline loops: CDR1 SGHTA, CDR2 FQGTGA. Trimming took 5 bases from V and 1 from J; bases not matched to a gene: 18. The CDR3 loop spans 20 amino acids. This chain's CDR3 is CASSPPPGSGGQTAKNIQYF. The DNA of the CDR3 is TGTGCCAGCAGCCCTCCGCCGGGGAGCGGGGGGCAAACGGCCAAAAACATTCAGTACTTC.

About this clonotype: Relative to the germline gene, one junction end is altered; a read error may explain this. The genes are TRBV20-1 and TRBJ1-6; D not certain. This CDR3 contains 13 residues. The germline CDR1 and CDR2 sequences are DFQATT and SNEGSKA (reference sequence). The CDR3 loop reads CSANYRGNSPLHF. CDR3 coding DNA: TGCAGTGCTAACTACAGAGGGAATTCGCCCCTCCACTTT.

This clonotype has just a few counts. CDR3 amino acids: CSAGTSGAGGAYEQYF. The CDR3 nucleotides read TGCAGTGCTGGAACCTCGGGGGCAGGGGGCGCGTACGAGCAGTACTTC. This sequence joins TRBV20-1 and TRBJ2-7; TRBD1 agrees at 8 bases. The CDR3 loop spans 16 amino acids. Germline assignment: CDR1 DFQATT and CDR2 SNEGSKA (reference sequence). J gave up 4 bases and V 5 bases, and 16 bases lay outside the gene matches.

This clonotype was counted a few times. The chain joins TRBV7-8 to TRBJ2-5; D possibly matches TRBD1 or TRBD2 (6 bases each). The V and J ends lost 1 base and 2 bases respectively, with 11 bases between them. Germline CDR1 and CDR2: SGHVS and FQNEAQ. The CDR3 length is 15 residues. The CDR3 loop is CASSLVRGPQETQYF. CDR3 nucleotide sequence: TGTGCCAGCAGCTTAGTACGGGGGCCGCAAGAGACCCAGTACTTC. The full variable domain, its missing parts supplied by reference TRBV7-8 and TRBJ2-5, is GAGVSQSPRYKVAKRGQDVALRCDPISGHVSLFWYQQALGQGPEFLTYFQNEAQLDKSGLPSDRFFAERPEGSVSTLKIQRTQQEDSAVYLCASSLVRGPQETQYFGPGTRLLVL.

This chain connects TRBV7-8 to TRBJ2-4; no clear D. Germline lookup yields CDR1 SGHVS and CDR2 FQNEAQ. The CDR3 runs 13 residues. V was trimmed by 2 bases and J by 7 bases, leaving 9 bases between them. The CDR3 is CASSLTTTNIQYF. The CDR3 DNA is TGTGCCAGCAGCTTAACAACCACCAACATTCAGTACTTC.

This clonotype was detected only a few times. The V gene is TRBV5-6, the J gene TRBJ1-1; D may be TRBD1 (5 bases). Trimming took off 7 bases at V and 0 bases at J, with 13 bases between the two ends. The length of the CDR3 is 14 residues. Germline V lookup: CDR1 SGHDT, CDR2 YYEEEE. The CDR3 here is CASQGLNLNTEAFF. In DNA form, the CDR3 reads TGTGCCAGCCAGGGTCTCAACTTGAACACTGAAGCTTTCTTT. The full variable domain, rest sourced from reference TRBV5-6 and TRBJ1-1, is DAGVTQSPTHLIKTRGQQVTLRCSPKSGHDTVSWYQQALGQGPQFIFQYYEEEERQRGNFPDRFSGHQFPNYSSELNVNALLLGDSALYLCASQGLNLNTEAFFGQGTRLTVV.

The sample holds many counts of this clonotype. The gene calls are TRBV2 and TRBJ2-7; D uncertain. This CDR3 has 12 amino acids. Germline lookup yields CDR1 SNHLY and CDR2 FYNNEI. V shed 3 bases and J shed 3 bases, with 6 bases lying between them. CDR3 protein: CASSEGGYEQYF. CDR3 sequence (DNA): TGTGCCAGCAGTGAGGGCGGCTACGAGCAGTACTTC.

The V call is TRBV20-1, the J call TRBJ1-1, with 7 nucleotides matching TRBD1. V shed 1 base, J shed 1 base, and the junction held 6 bases outside the gene matches. Looked up from germline, CDR1 is DFQATT and CDR2 is SNEGSKA (reference sequence). The CDR3 length is 15 residues. The CDR3 bases are TGCAGTGCTAGAGTGGCAGGGGGTAGGAACACTGAAGCTTTCTTT. This gives the protein CSARVAGGRNTEAFF.

This chain uses TRBV20-1 with TRBJ2-4; TRBD1 matches at 9 bases. Trimming at V came to 5 bases and at J to 3 bases, leaving 2 bases not matched to a gene. The CDR3 has 13 residues. Looked up from germline, CDR1 is DFQATT and CDR2 is SNEGSKA (reference sequence). CDR3 amino acids: CSAETGGKNIQYF. Here the CDR3 DNA reads TGCAGTGCTGAGACAGGGGGCAAAAACATTCAGTACTTC.

Only a few counts were recorded for this clonotype. The V call is TRBV6-4, the J call TRBJ2-1; a weak D match, TRBD2 (6 bases). The germline V gene has CDR1 MRHNA and CDR2 SNTAGT. Trimming pared 6 bases from V and 3 bases from J, leaving 18 bases between. This CDR3 contains 16 residues. CDR3 amino acids: CASSRLGSTDYNEQFF. The CDR3 DNA reads as TGTGCCAGCAGCCGACTAGGATCAACGGACTACAATGAGCAGTTCTTC.

V and J are TRBV3-1 and TRBJ2-7; unclear D gene. V was cut by 3 bases and J by 4 bases, with 25 bases left in between. There are 18 residues in the CDR3. Germline V gives CDR1 LGHDT, CDR2 YNNKEL (reference sequence). The CDR3 nucleotides are TGTGCCAGCAGCCATTTTAGACGCAGGAACTCCCAAGGGTACGAGCAGTACTTC. Translation: CASSHFRRRNSQGYEQYF.

This clonotype was seen a single time. This chain links TRBV20-1 with TRBJ2-3; D tentatively reads TRBD1 or TRBD2 (6 bases each). Trimming removed 1 base at V and 8 bases at J, with 13 bases between. Germline assignment: CDR1 DFQATT and CDR2 SNEGSKA (reference sequence). The CDR3 totals 13 residues. DNA for the CDR3: TGCAGTGCTAGAGTATCGGGGGCGGGTACGCAGTATTTT. Its translation: CSARVSGAGTQYF.

This clonotype appeared a few times. The J gene is TRBJ2-6, the V gene TRBV7-3, with no clear D. V gave up 2 bases and J gave up 4 bases, with 9 bases separating them. Per germline, CDR1 SGHTA and CDR2 FQGTGA. This CDR3 is 15 amino acids long. DNA of the CDR3: TGTGCCAGCAGCTTAGACGCTGTGGGGGCCAACGTCCTGACTTTC. It translates to CASSLDAVGANVLTF. Looking up the rest from reference TRBV7-3 and TRBJ2-6 gives the full variable domain: GAGVSQTPSNKVTEKGKYVELRCDPISGHTALYWYRQSLGQGPEFLIYFQGTGAADDSGLPNDRFFAVRPEGSVSTLKIQRTERGDSAVYLCASSLDAVGANVLTFGAGSRLTVL.

The rearrangement links TRBV20-1 to TRBJ2-5; the D gene could be TRBD1 or TRBD2 (5 bases each). Trimming took 4 bases from V and 11 from J, leaving 23 bases between them. The CDR3 spans 14 residues. CDR1 is DFQATT, CDR2 SNEGSKA, per germline (reference sequence). The CDR3 DNA sequence: TGCAGTGCTACGGGACCTCTAGGGAGCAATGAGCAGTACTTC. Protein sequence: CSATGPLGSNEQYF.

This clonotype appeared a few times. An end of the junction differs from the germline gene, which may be a read error. This chain uses TRBV7-9 with TRBJ1-2; D not certain. Germline assignment: CDR1 SEHNR and CDR2 FQNEAQ (reference sequence). The CDR3 has 17 amino acids. CDR3 bases: TGTGCCAGCAGCTTAGGATCCCCTCGCGGGGTTGTCTATGGCCACACCTTC. Amino acid sequence: CASSLGSPRGVVYGHTF.

Here the CDR3 DNA reads TGCAGTGCTAGAGATTTTCGGGACAGCTCCTACGAGCAGTACTTC. Its protein is CSARDFRDSSYEQYF. The gene calls are TRBV20-1 and TRBJ2-7, with 7 nucleotides matching TRBD1. Germline values: CDR1 DFQATT, CDR2 SNEGSKA (reference sequence). J was trimmed by 0 bases and V by 0 bases; bases with no gene match: 5. This CDR3 comprises 15 residues.

This clonotype was counted a few times. The V gene is TRBV6-1, the J gene TRBJ2-7; D is unresolved. The ends were cut back, 4 bases at V and 3 bases at J, with 13 bases in the middle. Germline values: CDR1 MNHNS, CDR2 SASEGT. The CDR3 spans 14 residues. The CDR3 region has the DNA TGTGCCAGCAGTGTCTGGCAGGAGAGCTACGAGCAGTACTTC. Encoded protein: CASSVWQESYEQYF.

V is TRBV11-2 and J is TRBJ1-2; tentatively, D is TRBD1 (5 bases). V lost 1 base to trimming and J lost 5 bases, with 8 bases between them. The CDR3 loop spans 13 amino acids. The germline V gene has CDR1 SGHAT and CDR2 FQNNGV. The CDR3 reads CASSLVPGYGYTF. The CDR3 region has the DNA TGTGCCAGCAGCTTAGTCCCAGGGTATGGCTACACCTTC.

J is TRBJ2-5 and V is TRBV7-9, with 13 bases that match TRBD2. The end of the DNA aligns better with TRBJ2-7, so the J call may be wrong. The CDR3 is 17 residues long. CDR1 SEHNR and CDR2 FQNEAQ come from the germline V gene (reference sequence). For the CDR3, the DNA is TGTGCCAGCAGCTTGGGACTAGCGGGACCCTCCCCCTACGAGCAGTACTTC. As protein: CASSLGLAGPSPYEQYF.

The V gene is TRBV7-9, the J gene TRBJ2-1; 7 bases line up with TRBD2. This CDR3 spans 15 amino acids. V trimming: 2 bases; J trimming: 5 bases; junction bases outside the gene matches: 6. Germline V lookup: CDR1 SEHNR, CDR2 FQNEAQ (reference sequence). The chain's CDR3 is CASSLMGGANNEQFF. The CDR3 DNA reads TGTGCCAGCAGCTTAATGGGAGGGGCTAACAATGAGCAGTTCTTC.

The genes are TRBV2 and TRBJ2-1, with D perhaps matching TRBD2 (6 bases). CDR1 is SNHLY, CDR2 FYNNEI, per germline. V shed 11 bases and J shed 2 bases, with 22 bases lying between them. The CDR3 extends over 16 amino acids. CDR3 coding DNA: TGTGCCGGTAAGATGGCCGGGGGTCGTCCCTACAATGAGCAGTTCTTC. It codes for CAGKMAGGRPYNEQFF.

The rearrangement joins TRBV11-1 to TRBJ2-1; 15 bases are a match to TRBD2. This CDR3 has 17 amino acids. The germline CDR1 and CDR2 sequences are SGHAT and FQDESV (reference sequence). V shed 6 bases and J 0 bases; nucleotides not matched to a gene: 3. The CDR3 DNA reads TGTGCCAGCAGTCGGACTAGCGGGGGGGTCTCCTACAATGAGCAGTTCTTC. It encodes CASSRTSGGVSYNEQFF. Filled out from reference TRBV11-1 and TRBJ2-1, the complete variable domain reads EAEVAQSPRYKITEKSQAVAFWCDPISGHATLYWYRQILGQGPELLVQFQDESVVDDSQLPKDRFSAERLKGVDSTLKIQPAELGDSAMYLCASSRTSGGVSYNEQFFGPGTRLTVL.